The 24 T cell receptor delta chains presented below share a single source sample, sequenced in a study of γδ T cells in repeated Plasmodium falciparum infection. TCRdb repeated clone calling on the multiplex PCR reads with CATT. This table has around 82,000 delta-chain clones, around 1.4% appearing once. Gammadelta T cells were flow-sorted from PBMC into Vgamma9/Vdelta2+ and Vdelta2-negative populations for bulk analysis. Sequencing used gamma-delta T cells from blood. These receptors all stem from a pool of human donors (malaria-infected and uninfected, not separated).

This clone was counted between two and nine times. Only one base separates this from a far larger clonotype, so it likely reflects a read error. This sample also contains other DNA sequences that code for the same CDR3. The V and J genes are TRDV2 and TRDJ1; D is ambiguous. In the absence of a J gene in TCRdb, the DNA was matched to germline to assign it here. Trimming took off 0 bases at V and 2 bases at J, with 15 bases between the two ends. This CDR3 has 16 residues. Germline V gives CDR1 GEAIGNYY, CDR2 EKD. The CDR3 DNA follows: TGTGCCTGTGACACCGTGGGACATCGCCAGACCGATAAACTCATCTTT. Its protein is CACDTVGHRQTDKLIF.

In the case of this clone: A far larger clone is off by one base, so a read error is likely. Other DNA variants within this sample encode the same CDR3. The J gene has no call, while the V gene is TRDV1. Germline CDR1 reads TSWWSYY; CDR2 reads QGS. The CDR3 length is 14 residues. The CDR3 sequence is CALGVPSWVYKLIF. The CDR3 DNA follows: TGTGCTCTTGGGGTCCCTTCGTGGGTCTATAAGCTCATCTTT.

Concerning this clone: The amino acid sequence in TCRdb belongs to a much larger clone and departs from this DNA's translation at residue 14, likely a sequencing read error; the sequence shown is translated from the DNA. CDR3 DNA: TGTGCTCTTGGGGAATCGCACTTCCTACGGTACCGCTCGGCCGATAAACTCATCTTT. It is translated as CALGESHFLRYRSADKLIF. The chain is built from TRDV1 and TRDJ1; 8 nucleotides line up with TRDD2. TCRdb does not report a J gene; here it was assigned by matching the DNA to germline references. This CDR3 contains 19 residues. CDR1 is TSWWSYY, CDR2 QGS, per germline. J lost 3 bases, V lost 2 bases, and 17 bases had no gene match.

Comment on this clone: Given a far larger clone just one base away, this is likely a sequencing read error. This specimen includes other DNA sequences encoding the same CDR3. V and J are TRDV1 and TRDJ1, with 8 nucleotides matching TRDD3. This CDR3 region has 16 residues. Germline V lookup: CDR1 TSWWSYY, CDR2 QGS. The CDR3 DNA is TGTGCTCTTGGGGAATTTGGGGGATCCTACACCGACAAACTCATCTTT. This translates into CALGEFGGSYTDKLIF.

This clone occurred a few times. This DNA's translation and the protein TCRdb lists, from a much larger clone, do not match at residue 5, likely due to a read error; the protein shown is translated from the DNA. This chain connects TRDV1 to TRDJ1; 10 bases line up with TRDD3. This CDR3 has 21 amino acids. V shed 5 bases and J 1 base; nucleotides not matched to a gene: 22. In germline, CDR1 is TSWWSYY, CDR2 QGS. The CDR3 region is CALGFSSSTGGIRPITDKLIF. The CDR3 DNA reads TGTGCTCTTGGGTTTTCCTCCTCGACTGGGGGGATACGGCCTATCACCGATAAACTCATCTTT.

To note about this clone: This DNA's translation differs at residue 3 from TCRdb's protein, which comes from a much larger clone; a read error is likely, and the protein shown is translated from the DNA. This sequence joins TRDV1 and TRDJ1, with TRDD2 as a possible D gene (9 bases). The J gene comes from matching the DNA to germline here; TCRdb lacks it. The CDR3 has 22 amino acids. Germline values: CDR1 TSWWSYY, CDR2 QGS. CDR3 nucleotide sequence: TGTGCTCCTGGGCCTAAGCCTTCCTACGTGGTACTGGGGGGTTGTTACACCGATAAACTCATCTTT. The encoded protein is CAPGPKPSYVVLGGCYTDKLIF.

This clone was seen a handful of times. TCRdb has a much larger clone's protein, which differs at residue 14 from the translation of this DNA, likely because of a read error; what is shown is the protein translated from the DNA. The chain links TRDV1 to TRDJ1, with TRDD3 identical over 9 bases. CDR1 TSWWSYY and CDR2 QGS come from the germline V gene. This CDR3 is built from 15 residues. The CDR3 spells CALGEFLGDPDKLTF. The CDR3 DNA is TGTGCTCTTGGGGAATTCCTGGGGGATCCCGATAAACTCACCTTT.

As for this clone: The likely explanation is a read error, given a far larger clone one base away. This sample includes further DNA sequences coding for the same CDR3. The V call is TRDV2, the J call TRDJ1; 9 bases are shared with TRDD3. TCRdb does not report a J gene; here it was assigned by matching the DNA to germline references. Germline CDR1 and CDR2: GEAIGNYY and EKD. The CDR3 consists of 24 residues. J lost 0 bases, V lost 3 bases, and 31 bases had no gene match. The CDR3 protein is CACDPLGFDGTGGLEIRYTDKLIF. The CDR3 DNA follows: TGTGCCTGTGACCCCCTCGGCTTTGATGGTACTGGGGGACTCGAAATAAGGTACACCGATAAACTCATCTTT.

In regard to this clone: TCRdb lists the protein of a much larger clone for this DNA, which differs at residue 17, so this is likely a read error; the protein given here is translated from the DNA itself. The rearrangement links TRDV1 to TRDJ1, with 7 positions matching TRDD3. Because TCRdb records no J gene, it was assigned here through a match of the DNA to germline. V shed 1 base, J shed 0 bases, and the junction held 26 bases outside the gene matches. This CDR3 has 23 amino acids. The germline CDR1 and CDR2 sequences are TSWWSYY and QGS. The CDR3 loop reads CALGEPTFWTQGDFQLHTDKLIF. CDR3 nucleotide sequence: TGTGCTCTTGGGGAACCCACGTTCTGGACTCAGGGGGATTTCCAACTCCACACCGATAAACTCATCTTT.

This clone was counted many times. TCRdb has a much larger clone's protein, which differs at residue 10 from the translation of this DNA, likely because of a read error; what is shown is the protein translated from the DNA. The chain is built from TRDV3 and TRDJ1; D might be TRDD3 (5 bases). The ends were cut back, 2 bases at V and 3 bases at J, with 19 bases in the middle. Germline V gene lookup returns CDR1 TVYSNPD and CDR2 GDNSRS (reference sequence). This CDR3 has 15 amino acids. In DNA, the CDR3 is TGTGCCTTTTACACGGACTGGAATGGCGCCGATAAACTCATCTTT. The encoded protein is CAFYTDWNGADKLIF.

This clone was recorded many times. The TCRdb record carries a much larger clone's protein, which differs from this DNA's translation at residue 16; a read error is the likely cause, and the protein listed here is the DNA translation. The chain employs TRDV1 and TRDJ1, with 9 nucleotides matching TRDD3. From germline, CDR1 is TSWWSYY and CDR2 QGS. This CDR3 spans 17 amino acids. CDR3 DNA: TGTGCTCTTGGGGACTACCGCTGGGGGATTAGGGCCGATAAACTCACCTTT. It specifies CALGDYRWGIRADKLTF.

Only a few counts were recorded for this clone. Given a far larger clone just one base away, this is likely a sequencing read error. Other DNA sequences in this sample translate to the same CDR3. The gene calls are TRDV1 and TRDJ1; D possibly corresponds to TRDD2 (5 bases). TCRdb is silent on the J gene; assignment here came from matching the DNA to germline. The CDR3 contains 21 residues. The V gene's germline CDR1 is TSWWSYY and CDR2 QGS. V was pared by 0 bases and J by 0 bases, with 26 bases between. CDR3 region: CALGELSTYAFNMPYTDKLIF. Here the CDR3 DNA reads TGTGCTCTTGGGGAACTAAGTACCTATGCCTTCAACATGCCGTACACCGATAAACTCATCTTT.

Points on this clone: The TCRdb protein comes from a much larger clone and disagrees with this DNA's translation at residue 4, likely due to a read error; the protein given here is derived from the DNA. V and J are TRDV2 and TRDJ1; the D gene is possibly TRDD2 (6 bases). TCRdb supplies no J gene; here it was assigned by aligning the nucleotide sequence to germline. The CDR3 has 11 amino acids. In germline, CDR1 is GEAIGNYY, CDR2 EKD. V gave up 8 bases and J gave up 1 base, with 7 bases separating them. DNA of the CDR3: TGTGCCTACTTCCTCACCGATAAACTCATCTTT. Protein product: CAYFLTDKLIF.

This clone appeared a few times. The protein held in TCRdb is that of a much larger clone and does not match this DNA's translation at residue 4, likely because of a read error; the protein shown is translated from the DNA. The rearrangement uses TRDV2 and TRDJ3; 10 bases line up with TRDD3. The J gene was missing in TCRdb and was found by matching the end of the DNA to germline. This CDR3 region has 22 residues. Germline CDR1 GEAIGNYY, CDR2 EKD. CDR3 coding DNA: TGTGCCTGTGGCACCGTGAGTACTGGGGGATTCCAGGGCTCCTGGGACACCCGACAGATGTTTTTC. Its translation is CACGTVSTGGFQGSWDTRQMFF.

This clone appeared a few times. Only one base separates this from a far larger clonotype, so it likely reflects a read error. The CDR3 nucleotides are TGTGCCTGTGACGCCCTCCGTGATCAGGATAAGCTCATCTTT. Its protein product is CACDALRDQDKLIF. Called V gene: TRDV2; the J gene was not called. The CDR3 sequence is 14 residues long. Germline loops: CDR1 GEAIGNYY, CDR2 EKD.

This clone has at least ten counts. This DNA's translation and the protein TCRdb lists, from a much larger clone, do not match at residue 17, likely due to a read error; the protein shown is translated from the DNA. V and J are TRDV1 and TRDJ1, with TRDD3 matching 11 bases. The CDR3 has 19 residues. CDR1 is TSWWSYY and CDR2 is QGS in the germline V gene. CDR3 bases: TGTGCTCTTGGGGAACTAGGCTGGGGGATACCCTCATACACCGATAAACCCATCTTT. This sequence encodes CALGELGWGIPSYTDKPIF.

Regarding this clone: A far larger clone differs by one base, so this is likely a read error. In the same sample, other DNA sequences code for this CDR3. The chain couples TRDV2 to TRDJ3, with 9 bases aligning to TRDD3. In the absence of a J gene in TCRdb, the DNA was matched to germline to assign it here. CDR3 length: 15 residues. J was trimmed by 7 bases and V by 0 bases; bases with no gene match: 0. Germline V lookup: CDR1 GEAIGNYY, CDR2 EKD. The CDR3 region is CACDTGGYDTRQMFF. CDR3 bases: TGTGCCTGTGACACCGGGGGATACGACACCCGACAGATGTTTTTC.

This clone has ten or more counts. The genes are TRDV1 and TRDJ1, with TRDD3 identical over 7 bases. Trimming took 2 bases from V and 10 from J; bases not matched to a gene: 19. This CDR3 has 17 amino acids. Germline CDR1 reads TSWWSYY; CDR2 reads QGS. The CDR3 here is CALGEEGLRGGFSTLIF. CDR3 coding DNA: TGTGCTCTTGGGGAAGAAGGTCTACGAGGGGGATTTTCCACACTCATCTTT.

About this clone: The protein recorded in TCRdb matches a much larger clone and deviates from this DNA's translation at residue 7, suggesting a read error; the protein here is obtained by translating the DNA. The chain recombines TRDV2 with TRDJ1, with 12 bases identical to TRDD3. The CDR3 spans 19 residues. Trimming cost V 0 bases and J 0 bases; bases outside gene matches: 10. Germline CDR1 reads GEAIGNYY; CDR2 reads EKD. The chain's CDR3 is CACDTLRLGDTRYTDKLIF. CDR3 DNA sequence: TGTGCCTGTGACACCCTCCGACTGGGGGATACCCGCTACACCGATAAACTCATCTTT.

Turning to this clone: Given a far larger clone just one base away, this is likely a sequencing read error. Additional DNA sequences in this sample encode the identical CDR3. In nucleotides, the CDR3 is TGTGCTCTTGGGGAACGGCCATTTTTCCCACTTTTACTGGGGGACACCGATAAACTCATCTTT. This encodes CALGERPFFPLLLGDTDKLIF. This chain joins TRDV1 and TRDJ1; 8 positions agree with TRDD3. TCRdb lists no J gene, so it was determined here by aligning the DNA to germline. There are 21 residues in the CDR3. With 1 base clipped from V and 0 bases from J, the junction kept 19 bases outside the gene matches. Germline V gene data show CDR1 as TSWWSYY and CDR2 as QGS.

Regarding this clone: TCRdb's protein for this DNA is that of a much larger clone and differs from the translation at residue 14, likely a read error; the protein shown is the DNA translation. The V call is TRDV1, the J call TRDJ1, with a possible D match to TRDD2 (9 bases). This CDR3 is 20 amino acids long. V gave up 4 bases and J gave up 1 base, with 28 bases separating them. Per the germline V gene, CDR1 is TSWWSYY and CDR2 is QGS. CDR3 region: CALGVSFLPYWGEFTDKLIF. CDR3 sequence (DNA): TGTGCTCTTGGGGTATCCTTCCTACCGTACTGGGGGGAGTTCACCGATAAACTCATCTTT.

This clone turned up a few times. TCRdb has a much larger clone's protein, which differs at residue 4 from the translation of this DNA, likely because of a read error; what is shown is the protein translated from the DNA. This rearrangement joins TRDV2 to TRDJ1, with 9 bases that match TRDD3. The CDR3 runs 21 residues. The trim removed 6 bases at V and 1 base at J, leaving 26 bases unmatched. Per the germline V gene, CDR1 is GEAIGNYY and CDR2 is EKD. This CDR3 reads CACNSVGDFGDTRPRTDKLIF. The CDR3 nucleotides are TGTGCCTGTAACTCCGTGGGTGATTTCGGGGATACGCGACCCCGCACCGATAAACTCATCTTT.

About this clone: This sequence is one base from a far larger clone and is likely a read error. The chain links TRDV1 to TRDJ1; 10 bases match TRDD3. The J gene is not listed in TCRdb, so it was assigned here from a DNA match to germline. The CDR3 covers 19 residues. CDR1 TSWWSYY and CDR2 QGS come from the germline V gene. The V gene end was trimmed by 2 bases and the J gene end by 2 bases; junction bases not matched to a gene: 14. For the CDR3, the DNA is TGTGCTCTTGGGGAATCCTTCAGCCGCGTACTGGGGGATACCGATAAACTCATCTTT. Translated: CALGESFSRVLGDTDKLIF.

To note about this clone: A far more abundant clone sits one base away, making this likely a read error. The sample contains more than one DNA sequence encoding this CDR3. V gene TRDV2 combines with J gene TRDJ1, with TRDD3 matching over 10 bases. TCRdb gives no J gene; it was assigned here by matching the DNA to germline. Germline-derived CDR1 and CDR2 are GEAIGNYY and EKD. The CDR3 extends over 18 amino acids. This chain's CDR3 is CACDTVTTGGFYTDKLIF. As DNA, the CDR3 is TGTGCCTGTGACACCGTAACGACTGGGGGATTCTACACTGATAAACTCATCTTT.